These 12 T cell receptor beta chains originate from one sample sequenced in a study of blood T cell repertoires in COVID-19. Some clones are missing from TCRdb's copy, which holds only in-frame ones; the method was immunoSEQ multiplex PCR. The table has more than 95,000 clones, around four fifths seen once; the top ten hold 20% to 25%. Sequencing input: peripheral blood. Receptors were obtained from a human donor in a cohort sampled during active COVID-19.

J is TRBJ2-7 and V is TRBV27; 11 bases match TRBD1. This CDR3 comprises 18 residues. Germline CDR1 is MNHEY and CDR2 is SMNVEV (reference sequence). Losses at the gene ends were 5 bases for V and 7 bases for J; bases not matched to a gene: 19. This chain's CDR3 is CASSPDRTGGLGSWEQYF. DNA of the CDR3: TGTGCCAGCAGTCCCGACCGGACAGGGGGCTTAGGATCGTGGGAGCAGTACTTC.

The chain carries TRBV29-1 and TRBJ2-7; 11 bases line up with TRBD2. The V and J ends lost 5 bases and 0 bases, in that order; junction bases with no gene match: 3. CDR3 size: 14 residues. Germline V gene lookup returns CDR1 SQVTM and CDR2 ANQGSEA. CDR3 region: CSVWLAGGSYEQYF. Here the CDR3 DNA reads TGCAGCGTTTGGCTAGCGGGAGGCTCCTACGAGCAGTACTTC.

The V call is TRBV25-1, the J call TRBJ2-1; TRBD2 matches 9 bases. The germline CDR1 and CDR2 sequences are MGHDK and SYGVNS. This CDR3 contains 16 residues. With V trimmed by 4 bases and J by 6 bases, 10 bases remained unmatched. The CDR3, as DNA: TGTGCCAGCAGTGCCCCGGCGGGACTAGCACGCAATGAGCAGTTCTTC. Its translation: CASSAPAGLARNEQFF.

This clone was counted a few times. V usage is TRBV18 and J usage is TRBJ1-5, with no clear D. Germline V gene sequence: CDR1 KGHSH, CDR2 LQKENI. Trimming took off 3 bases at V and 3 bases at J, with 15 bases between the two ends. The CDR3 is made up of 16 amino acids. The DNA for the CDR3 is TGTGCCAGCTCACCCAATGTACCAGGTAACAATCAGCCCCAGCATTTT. This sequence encodes CASSPNVPGNNQPQHF.

V and J are TRBV27 and TRBJ1-6; a possible D gene is TRBD1 (6 bases). The V end lost 3 bases, the J end lost 10 bases, and 13 bases lay between the germline ends. The CDR3 length is 14 residues. CDR1 MNHEY and CDR2 SMNVEV come from the germline V gene (reference sequence). The CDR3 bases are TGTGCCAGCAGTTTGTCGACAGGTCGCTCACCCCTCCACTTT. The encoded protein is CASSLSTGRSPLHF.

The gene calls are TRBV10-1 and TRBJ2-7; the D is unclear. Between the trimmed V and J ends, which lost 2 bases and 4 bases, there was a span of 12 bases. The CDR3 totals 14 residues. Germline V CDR1 and CDR2: WNHNN, SYGVQD (reference sequence). The CDR3 nucleotides read TGCGCCAGCAGTGAGAGGAGAACGCCTTACGAGCAGTACTTC. Protein product: CASSERRTPYEQYF.

Details on this clone: The junction departs from the called germline gene at one end, perhaps through a read error. This chain connects TRBV6-2 or TRBV6-3 to TRBJ2-6; maybe TRBD2 (5 bases). The CDR3 totals 11 residues. CDR1 MNHEY and CDR2 SVGEGT come from the germline V gene. The chain's CDR3 is CASSSNGIAAF. CDR3 in DNA: TGTGCCAGCAGTTCCAACGGGATTGCCGCTTTC.

The V call is TRBV4-1, the J call TRBJ2-5; a weak D match, TRBD1 (5 bases). The length of the CDR3 is 15 residues. Trimming shortened V by 5 bases and J by 2 bases, and 15 bases separated the two germline ends. Per the germline V gene, CDR1 is MGHRA and CDR2 is YSYEKL. CDR3 sequence (DNA): TGCGCCAGCAGCTATGAAGACAGTCTTCAAGAGACCCAGTACTTC. Its translation is CASSYEDSLQETQYF.

J is TRBJ2-1 and V is TRBV7-2; 9 nucleotides align to TRBD2. CDR1 is SGHTA, CDR2 FQGNSA, per germline. Trimming removed 3 bases from V and 4 bases from J; junction bases left unmatched: 7. CDR3 length equals 16 residues. The CDR3 loop reads CASSFPSGELYNEQFF. The CDR3 DNA follows: TGTGCCAGCAGCTTCCCTAGCGGGGAGTTATACAATGAGCAGTTCTTC.

This chain joins TRBV16 and TRBJ2-3; TRBD2 aligns across 8 bases. Germline CDR1 KGHSY, CDR2 FQNENV. The CDR3 loop spans 17 amino acids. The trim removed 1 base at V and 6 bases at J, leaving 12 bases unmatched. DNA of the CDR3: TGTGCCAGCAGCCAATTCCGTCCGGGAGGGCCAGGTGATACGCAGTATTTT. Its translation: CASSQFRPGGPGDTQYF.

This clone was detected a few times. The chain joins TRBV7-9 to TRBJ2-1, with TRBD2 matching over 9 bases. The CDR3 runs 15 residues. Per the germline V gene, CDR1 is SEHNR and CDR2 is FQNEAQ (reference sequence). Trimming cost V 6 bases and J 6 bases; bases outside gene matches: 9. CDR3 amino acids: CASRRIGAGGNEQFF. CDR3 DNA: TGTGCCAGCAGACGCATCGGAGCGGGAGGCAATGAGCAGTTCTTC. Filled out from reference TRBV7-9 and TRBJ2-1, the complete variable domain reads DTGVSQNPRHKITKRGQNVTFRCDPISEHNRLYWYRQTLGQGPEFLTYFQNEAQLEKSRLLSDRFSAERPKGSFSTLEIQRTEQGDSAMYLCASRRIGAGGNEQFFGPGTRLTVL.

The chain links TRBV28 to TRBJ1-2, with 8 bases lining up with TRBD1. Trimming at V came to 6 bases and at J to 4 bases, leaving 13 bases not matched to a gene. Germline V lookup: CDR1 MDHEN, CDR2 SYDVKM. The length of the CDR3 is 16 residues. The CDR3 region is CASREDRDELVYGYTF. The CDR3 DNA reads TGTGCCAGCAGGGAGGACAGGGACGAATTAGTCTATGGCTACACCTTC.